This TCR beta chain originates from a study of T cells in Graves' hyperthyroidism and ophthalmopathy. This clonotype was counted many times. Amplification of TCR beta CDR3 regions used RNA as the template. RT-PCR in the first round (using the HTBI primer set) targeted the TCR CDR3. Via MiXCR, TCRdb re-called the multiplex PCR reads, giving one row per CDR3 protein. The sample carries under 250,000 distinct CDR3 sequences, about 15% recorded once. The origin of this receptor is a man in his fifties with Graves' hyperthyroidism. Sequenced sample: blood.

Written as DNA, the CDR3 is TGTGCCAGCAGCTTAGGGACAGGGGCCTCCGGCGAGCAGTACTTC. It yields the protein CASSLGTGASGEQYF. The chain links TRBV7-9 to TRBJ2-7, with TRBD1 matching over 9 bases. Per germline, CDR1 SEHNR and CDR2 FQNEAQ (reference sequence). Unmatched junction bases numbered 7, after V lost 1 base and J lost 6 bases. The CDR3 extends over 15 amino acids. Full variable domain (outside the CDR3, taken from reference TRBV7-9 and TRBJ2-7): DTGVSQNPRHKITKRGQNVTFRCDPISEHNRLYWYRQTLGQGPEFLTYFQNEAQLEKSRLLSDRFSAERPKGSFSTLEIQRTEQGDSAMYLCASSLGTGASGEQYFGPGTRLTVT.